This paragraph reports one T cell receptor beta chain. Its antigen is unknown. This CDR3 is built from 12 residues. The V gene end was trimmed by 8 bases and the J gene end by 9 bases; junction bases not matched to a gene: 7. Germline loops: CDR1 LNHDA, CDR2 SQIVND (reference sequence). PCR involved 60 Vbeta and 13 Jbeta primers. Measured with immunoSEQ multiplex PCR; TCRdb has only the in-frame clones, and not every one. The sample records more than 200,000 clones, 60% to 85% being singletons. This sample stems from a study of cytomegalovirus exposure and HLA in healthy donors. Study-wide results and caveats: The authors later found TCR association rates varying by HLA locus, with DRB1 most and HLA-C fewest.

Sequencing input: PBMCs. The origin of this receptor is a man aged 40-49 years in good health and CMV-seronegative. This chain uses TRBV19 with TRBJ2-1, with 7 bases fitting TRBD2. CDR3 sequence (DNA): TGTGCCAGTCGGGAGCGCGGGGGTGAGCAGTTCTTC. This encodes CASRERGGEQFF.